This T cell receptor beta chain emerged from a study of blood T cell repertoires in COVID-19. CDR3 size: 17 residues. Looked up from germline, CDR1 is SGDLS and CDR2 is YYNGEE. V trimming: 0 bases; J trimming: 6 bases; junction bases outside the gene matches: 13. Measured with immunoSEQ multiplex PCR; TCRdb has only the in-frame clones, and not every one. Here the sample spans about 280,000 clones, about 85% being singletons. Everyone who took part was roughly 18 to 89 years old, and they came from about 25 US areas. This rearrangement joins TRBV9 to TRBJ1-1; 8 bases map to TRBD1. This receptor was identified in a woman aged 45-65 years who had recovered from COVID-19. Sequenced material: PBMCs or T cells enriched from blood (not recorded which). CDR3 bases: TGTGCCAGCAGCGTAGGCCCCTTTGGGCAGGGGGCCTCTGAAGCTTTCTTT. This encodes CASSVGPFGQGASEAFF.